The 10 T cell receptor beta chains below come from one sample, sequenced in a study of spatial heterogeneity in lung cancer. TCRdb reprocessed the 5' RACE reads via MiXCR and lists one record per CDR3 protein. The repertoire holds under 40,000 distinct CDR3 sequences, with approximately 5.2% as singletons. Documented time point: sample taken at primary tumor resection. Sequencing of whole RNA from tumor, nontumor lung or frozen PBMC involved no sorting. The sample here was PBMCs, taken at surgery. The receptors shown here come from a female donor with early-stage non-small cell lung cancer.

This clonotype has just a few counts. J is TRBJ1-1 and V is TRBV6-2 or TRBV6-3; D call uncertain. Trimming pared 6 bases from V and 5 bases from J, leaving 10 bases between. Germline CDR1 MNHEY, CDR2 SVGEGT. The CDR3 has 12 residues. CDR3 in amino acids: CASSELRTEAFF. The CDR3 region has the DNA TGTGCCAGCAGCGAGCTAAGGACTGAAGCTTTCTTT.

This clonotype occurred a few times. This rearrangement joins TRBV19 to TRBJ2-7, with 7 bases that match TRBD1. CDR1 is LNHDA and CDR2 is SQIVND in the germline V gene (reference sequence). The CDR3 loop spans 13 amino acids. The junction had 3 bases not matched to a gene; V was cut back by 3 bases and J by 4 bases. This chain's CDR3 is CASSIQQGYEQYF. The CDR3 DNA reads as TGTGCCAGTAGTATTCAACAGGGGTACGAGCAGTACTTC.

A word on this clonotype: This may be a read error: a much more frequent sequence differs by one nucleotide. V gene TRBV7-9 combines with J gene TRBJ1-1; TRBD1 matches at 7 bases. This CDR3 region has 14 residues. Looked up from germline, CDR1 is SEHNR and CDR2 is FQNEAQ (reference sequence). CDR3 amino acids: CGSSQGGYGTEAFF. The DNA of the CDR3 is TGTGGCAGCAGTCAAGGGGGCTACGGCACTGAAGCTTTCTTT.

As to this clonotype: Possible read error: a much larger clone is one base away. J is TRBJ1-4 and V is TRBV5-1; TRBD1 might be the D (5 bases). The CDR3 has 16 residues. Looked up from germline, CDR1 is SGHRS and CDR2 is YFSETQ. V lost 2 bases, J lost 1 base, and 12 bases lay in between. This CDR3 reads CASSFEGTGTNEKLFF. The CDR3 nucleotides read TGCGCCAGCAGCTTCGAGGGGACTGGAACTAATGAAAAACTGTTTTTT.

This clonotype was observed at least ten times. V is TRBV11-3 and J is TRBJ2-3; 9 bases fit TRBD2. The V gene end was trimmed by 6 bases and the J gene end by 6 bases; junction bases not matched to a gene: 4. Germline V gene lookup returns CDR1 SGHNT and CDR2 YENEEA. The CDR3 runs 13 residues. The CDR3 protein is CASSPGLADTQYF. The CDR3 bases are TGTGCCAGCAGTCCTGGACTAGCGGATACGCAGTATTTT.

This clonotype was recorded many times. The V gene is TRBV6-5, the J gene TRBJ1-1; D call uncertain. The CDR3 extends over 13 amino acids. V was trimmed by 2 bases and J by 1 base, leaving 5 bases between them. The V gene's germline CDR1 is MNHEY and CDR2 SVGAGI. The CDR3 region is CASSYTPNTEAFF. The DNA for the CDR3 is TGTGCCAGCAGTTACACGCCGAACACTGAAGCTTTCTTT.

This clonotype was detected once. This sequence joins TRBV19 and TRBJ1-4, with D possibly matching TRBD1 (5 bases). Germline V lookup: CDR1 LNHDA, CDR2 SQIVND (reference sequence). Trimming pared 4 bases from V and 7 bases from J, leaving 13 bases between. This CDR3 comprises 14 residues. CDR3 DNA: TGTGCCAGTAGTACAGAGGGACGGATTGAAAAACTGTTTTTT. It is translated as CASSTEGRIEKLFF.

This clonotype turned up a few times. The rearrangement joins TRBV18 to TRBJ2-2, with 7 bases aligning to TRBD1. CDR1 is KGHSH, CDR2 LQKENI, per germline. Losses at the gene ends were 3 bases for V and 2 bases for J; bases not matched to a gene: 12. This CDR3 is built from 18 residues. CDR3 DNA sequence: TGTGCCAGCTCACCGTTAAACGGGTACAGGGGCAACACCGGGGAGCTGTTTTTT. Its translation: CASSPLNGYRGNTGELFF.

The genes are TRBV28 and TRBJ2-6; TRBD1 matches at 11 bases. Germline V gene lookup returns CDR1 MDHEN and CDR2 SYDVKM. The CDR3 length is 18 residues. V lost 3 bases, J lost 2 bases, and 6 bases stayed unmatched. In nucleotides, the CDR3 is TGTGCCAGCAGTTTTATAGGACAGGGGGCTGCTGGGGCCAACGTCCTGACTTTC. As protein: CASSFIGQGAAGANVLTF.

V gene TRBV7-9 combines with J gene TRBJ1-1; D gene uncertain. V lost 5 bases to trimming and J lost 7 bases, with 11 bases between them. CDR1 is SEHNR and CDR2 is FQNEAQ in the germline V gene (reference sequence). This CDR3 has 12 amino acids. The CDR3 loop is CASSEGYLEAFF. The CDR3 bases are TGTGCCAGCAGCGAGGGATATCTTGAAGCTTTCTTT.